This TCR beta chain was sequenced for a study of T cell clones after liver transplantation (dated by TCRdb to between 2018 and 2020). Regarding the research as a whole: Samples were obtained from ITN030ST, a randomized trial in which withdrawal of immunosuppression was attempted within 2 years of liver transplantation. A cohort of 8 liver transplant recipients was studied, of whom 3 were classified as tolerant and 5 as non-tolerant. Until randomization at 12-24 months post-transplant, subjects were given standard immunosuppression, with no induction therapy. As an antigen-independent comparator for the donor-reactive sequences, third party-reactive TCRbeta sequences from pre-transplant MLRs were identified as well. Donor-reactive T cell clones were identified by TCRbeta sequencing following a pre-transplant mixed lymphocyte reaction and were subsequently tracked in post-transplant blood. Tolerance was defined as complete withdrawal of immunosuppression for at least one year without a rise in liver enzymes beyond twice the upper limit of normal. Blood samples were collected pre-transplant, pre-randomization before withdrawal, and post-randomization after either full withdrawal or failed withdrawal. Of the eight recipients, a few were HCV-positive, while the remaining recipients had been transplanted for non-autoimmune, non-viral indications. Overall results and qualifications from the work: Once repertoire turnover was taken into account, donor-reactive detection showed a significant reduction for CD4 in 7 of 8 subjects and for CD8 in 8 of 8. Because no allograft tissue specimens were available, donor-reactive T cells may have migrated into the graft instead of being deleted. In a couple of subjects, low numbers of available donor cells limited the measurable donor-reactive repertoire. Conclusions were preliminary, limited by small, heterogeneous patient numbers and non-standardized post-transplant time points. A greater decline was seen for donor-reactive sequences than for third party-reactive sequences, suggesting partial antigen-specific deletion unrelated to withdrawal success. Circulating donor-reactive CD4 TCRbeta sequences fell significantly post-transplant in most of the 8 subjects, irrespective of tolerance or HCV status.

The germline V gene specifies SGHTA as CDR1 and FQGNSA as CDR2. After removal of 4 bases from V and 0 bases from J, the junction retains 7 bases not matched to a gene. The CDR3 goes from the cysteine to the phenylalanine over 18 residues. The entry retains the CDR3 DNA only, 54 bases that are in frame from base 1. High-throughput TCRbeta CDR3 sequencing of frozen genomic DNA was performed by immunoSEQ, with PCR amplification, mapping, bias correction and internal controls included. The study's own analysis went as follows. Productive rearrangements were kept, and unique TCRbeta sequences were defined by CDR3 nucleotide sequence plus V and J gene. A sequence counted as donor-reactive only if the sequence showed at least 5-fold expansion in CFSE-low cells compared with unstimulated pre-transplant cells and had a frequency of at least 0.01%. Minimum frequency thresholds were set for each subject on the basis of the unstimulated sample with the lowest template count, so that a detection power of at least 90% was ensured. Jensen-Shannon divergence between the top 1000 TCRbeta sequences post- versus pre-transplant served as the measure of repertoire turnover. Changes in detection of donor-reactive sequences were tested with two-sided Fisher's exact tests. The table comes from immuneACCESS by way of TCRdb, which keeps in-frame sequences with V and J called. Part of the clones is missing from these tables; in studies checked, under half for an unresolved V gene and the rest for unknown reasons. For V, J and clone size, that table is used; D and trimming come from the DNA. This sample gives 70,000 to 95,000 clones in total; 83% of them show up just once. The ten largest clones capture over 2.5% of the sample.

Thawed unstimulated PBMCs were stained for CD3, CD4 and CD8 and FACS-sorted into CD3+CD4+ and CD3+CD8+ populations. All 8 studied subjects were randomized to withdrawal of immunosuppression. The Qiagen DNeasy Blood and Tissue Kit was used for genomic DNA isolation. On this clone itself: Its target antigen remains unknown. It has no much larger one-base neighbor in the sample; base qualities were not kept.

The clonotype originates from a human patient who received a liver transplant. A transplant means some T cells may be of graft donor rather than patient origin. The material sequenced was CD4+ T cells from blood, taken at the 22-month timepoint. The sequence is built from TRBV7-2 and TRBJ2-1, with TRBD2 matching 12 junction bases. The CDR3 protein: CASSSGLAGTSSYNEQFF. The DNA is TGTGCCAGCAGCTCCGGACTAGCGGGGACGAGCTCCTACAATGAGCAGTTCTTC.